This is a list of T cell receptor beta chains from one sample in a study of chemoradiotherapy in HPV16-positive cancers. Some clones are missing from TCRdb's copy, which holds only in-frame ones; the method was immunoSEQ multiplex PCR. The repertoire holds around 2,200 clones, 71% seen once, with around 27% in the top ten. This specimen was tumor tissue, taken from a patient who underwent chemoradiotherapy. The receptors were sampled from a human donor with HPV-associated anogenital cancer. CDR3s include the opening cysteine and the closing phenylalanine or tryptophan. D genes are given only for firm matches. Clone sizes are given selectively: once, few, many, or a class where the clone is expanded.

TRBV27	13	NA	NA	TRBJ2-1	TGTGCCAGCAGTTTATCCCCGGGGAATGAGCAGTTCTTC	CASSLSPGNEQFF
TRBV12-5	17	NA	TRBD1	TRBJ1-3	TGTGCTAGTGGTTCGGGTATGGGGACAGTCTCTGGAAACACCATATATTTT	CASGSGMGTVSGNTIYF
TRBV5-1	15	NA	NA	TRBJ1-1	TGCGCCAGCAGCCCGACCGGGACGACTCGTCTTGAAGCTTTCTTT	CASSPTGTTRLEAFF
TRBV9	14	NA	NA	TRBJ2-7	TGTGCCAGCAGCGTAGGGCCCGGGGGCTACGAGCAGTACTTC	CASSVGPGGYEQYF
TRBV6-5	15	NA	TRBD1	TRBJ1-5	TGTGCCAGCAGACGACGGGACAGGGGGCATCAGCCCCAGCATTTT	CASRRRDRGHQPQHF
TRBV5-6	14	NA	NA	TRBJ1-2	TGTGCCAGCAGCTTGGATTATAGAATGGTCGGCTACACCTTC	CASSLDYRMVGYTF
TRBV19	15	NA	NA	TRBJ1-2	TGTGCCAGTAGTCCAGGACTGCGCGGAGGGAATGGCTACACCTTC	CASSPGLRGGNGYTF
TRBV7-8	11	NA	NA	TRBJ1-1	TGTGCCAGCAGCCCTGGAAGAGGAGCTTTCTTT	CASSPGRGAFF
TRBV7-2	16	NA	NA	TRBJ2-3	TGTGCCAGCAGCCCATGGGGGACTTTTAGCACAGATACGCAGTATTTT	CASSPWGTFSTDTQYF
TRBV19	14	NA	NA	TRBJ1-5	TGTGCCAGTAAGATATTCCAGGGAAGCCAGCCCCAGCATTTT	CASKIFQGSQPQHF
TRBV6-4	14	NA	TRBD2	TRBJ2-1	TGTGCCAGCAGTGACTCGACTAGCGGCAATGAGCAGTTCTTC	CASSDSTSGNEQFF
TRBV30	15	NA	NA	TRBJ1-2	TGTGCCTGGAGTAACCGTTACGCCACCCGGGATGGCTACACCTTC	CAWSNRYATRDGYTF
TRBV5-1	14	NA	NA	TRBJ2-3	TGCGCCAGCAAAGCAGCGCCTAGCACAGATACGCAGTATTTT	CASKAAPSTDTQYF
TRBV9	16	few	NA	TRBJ1-4	TGTGCCAGCAGCCCCTACCCCAGGGTGACTAATGAAAAACTGTTTTTT	CASSPYPRVTNEKLFF
TRBV19	18	NA	NA	TRBJ2-3	TGTGCCAGTAGTCCAAACCCCCCTGGCGGGTTAAAGGGAGATACGCAGTATTTT	CASSPNPPGGLKGDTQYF